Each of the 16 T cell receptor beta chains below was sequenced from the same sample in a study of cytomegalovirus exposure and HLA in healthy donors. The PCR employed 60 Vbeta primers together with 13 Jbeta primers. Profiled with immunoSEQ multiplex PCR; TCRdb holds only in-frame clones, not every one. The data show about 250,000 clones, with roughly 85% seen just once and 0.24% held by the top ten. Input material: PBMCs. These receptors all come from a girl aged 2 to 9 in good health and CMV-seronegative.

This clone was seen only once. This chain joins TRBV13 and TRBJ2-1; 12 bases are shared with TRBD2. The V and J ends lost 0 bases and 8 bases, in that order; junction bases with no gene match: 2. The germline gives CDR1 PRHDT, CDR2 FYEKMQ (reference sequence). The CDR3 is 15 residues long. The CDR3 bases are TGTGCCAGCAGCTTAGGACTAGCGGGGGGCTATGAGCAGTTCTTC. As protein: CASSLGLAGGYEQFF.

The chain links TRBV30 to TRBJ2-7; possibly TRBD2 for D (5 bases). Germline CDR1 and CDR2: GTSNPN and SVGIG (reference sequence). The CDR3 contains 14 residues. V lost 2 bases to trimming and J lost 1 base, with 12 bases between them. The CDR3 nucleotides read TGTGCCTGGAGTAGAGCTAGCAGATCCTACGAGCAGTACTTC. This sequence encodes CAWSRASRSYEQYF.

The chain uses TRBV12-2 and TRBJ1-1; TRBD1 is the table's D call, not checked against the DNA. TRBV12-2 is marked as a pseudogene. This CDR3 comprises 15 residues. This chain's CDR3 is CASRSPRQGVTEAFF. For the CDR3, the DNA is TGTGCAAGTCGCTCACCTAGACAGGGGGTTACTGAAGCTTTCTTT.

The CDR3 DNA follows: TGTGCCAGCAGCACCTCCGGGACTAGCCCGTTCTTC. This translates into CASSTSGTSPFF. The chain links TRBV7-9 to TRBJ2-1; 9 bases line up with TRBD2. With 5 bases clipped from V and 15 bases from J, the junction kept 8 bases outside the gene matches. The CDR3 consists of 12 residues. CDR1 is SEHNR and CDR2 is FQNEAQ in the germline V gene (reference sequence).

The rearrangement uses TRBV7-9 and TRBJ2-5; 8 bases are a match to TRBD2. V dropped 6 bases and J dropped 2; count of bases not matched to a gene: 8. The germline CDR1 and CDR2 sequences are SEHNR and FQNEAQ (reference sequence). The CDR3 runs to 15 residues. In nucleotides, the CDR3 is TGTGCCAGCAGTCGGAGCGGGGGCTCGCAAGAGACCCAGTACTTC. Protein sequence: CASSRSGGSQETQYF.

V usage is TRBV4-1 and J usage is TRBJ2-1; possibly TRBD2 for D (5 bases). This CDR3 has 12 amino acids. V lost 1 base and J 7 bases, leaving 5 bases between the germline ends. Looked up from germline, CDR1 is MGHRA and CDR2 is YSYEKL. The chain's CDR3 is CASSQAGNEQFF. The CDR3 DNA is TGCGCCAGCAGCCAAGCGGGGAATGAGCAGTTCTTC.

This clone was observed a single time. This chain's CDR3 is CASSDREVRQPQHF. CDR3 coding DNA: TGTGCCAGCAGTGACAGGGAGGTTCGTCAGCCCCAGCATTTT. This sequence joins TRBV6-5 and TRBJ1-5; 7 bases match TRBD1. Germline CDR1 MNHEY, CDR2 SVGAGI. The CDR3 sequence is 14 residues long. The V segment lost 5 bases and the J segment 6 bases; nucleotides outside the gene matches: 7.

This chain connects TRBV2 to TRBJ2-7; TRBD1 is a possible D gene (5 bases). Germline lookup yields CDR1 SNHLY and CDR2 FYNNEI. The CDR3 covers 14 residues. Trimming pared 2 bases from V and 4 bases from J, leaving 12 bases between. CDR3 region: CASSEYWGSYEQYF. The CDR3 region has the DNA TGTGCCAGCAGTGAATATTGGGGCTCGTACGAGCAGTACTTC.

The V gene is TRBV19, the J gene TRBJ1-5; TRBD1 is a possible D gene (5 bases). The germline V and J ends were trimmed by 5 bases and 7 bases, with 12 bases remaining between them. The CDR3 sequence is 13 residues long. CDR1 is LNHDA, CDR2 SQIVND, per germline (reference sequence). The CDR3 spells CASSQGKYQPQHF. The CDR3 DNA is TGTGCCAGTAGTCAGGGTAAATACCAGCCCCAGCATTTT.

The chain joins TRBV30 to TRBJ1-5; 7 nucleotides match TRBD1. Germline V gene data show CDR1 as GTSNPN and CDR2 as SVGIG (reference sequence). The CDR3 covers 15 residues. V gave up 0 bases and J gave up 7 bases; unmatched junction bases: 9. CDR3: CAWSVQQGRRQPQHF. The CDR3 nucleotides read TGTGCCTGGAGTGTACAACAGGGGAGGCGCCAGCCCCAGCATTTT.

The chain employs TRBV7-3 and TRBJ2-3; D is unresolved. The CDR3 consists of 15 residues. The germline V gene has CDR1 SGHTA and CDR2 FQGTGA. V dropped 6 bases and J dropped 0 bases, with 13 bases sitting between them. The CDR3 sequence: CASSLSRASTDTQYF. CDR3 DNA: TGTGCCAGCAGTCTTAGCCGTGCTAGCACAGATACGCAGTATTTT.

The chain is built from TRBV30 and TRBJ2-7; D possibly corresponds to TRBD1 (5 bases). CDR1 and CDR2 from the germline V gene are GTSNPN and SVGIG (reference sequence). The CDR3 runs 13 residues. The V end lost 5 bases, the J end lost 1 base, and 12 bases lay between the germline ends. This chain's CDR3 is CAWDTGGSYEQYF. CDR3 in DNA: TGTGCCTGGGACACAGGTGGGTCCTACGAGCAGTACTTC.

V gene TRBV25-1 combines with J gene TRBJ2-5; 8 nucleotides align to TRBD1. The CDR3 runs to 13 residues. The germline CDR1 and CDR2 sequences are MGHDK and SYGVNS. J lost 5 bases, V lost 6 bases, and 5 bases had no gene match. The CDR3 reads CASRGRQGETQYF. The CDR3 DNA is TGTGCCAGCAGAGGGAGACAGGGGGAGACCCAGTACTTC.

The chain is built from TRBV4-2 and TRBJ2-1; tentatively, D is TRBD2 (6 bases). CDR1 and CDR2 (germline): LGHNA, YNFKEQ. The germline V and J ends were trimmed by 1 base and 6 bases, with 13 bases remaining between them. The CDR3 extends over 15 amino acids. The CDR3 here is CASSQATGLFNEQFF. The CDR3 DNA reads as TGTGCCAGCAGCCAAGCCACGGGACTCTTCAATGAGCAGTTCTTC.

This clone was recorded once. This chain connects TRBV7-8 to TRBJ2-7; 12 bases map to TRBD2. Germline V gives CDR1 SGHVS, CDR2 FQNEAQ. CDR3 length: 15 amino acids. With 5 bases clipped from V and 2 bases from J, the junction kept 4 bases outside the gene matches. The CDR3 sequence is CASSPRLAGAYEQYF. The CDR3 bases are TGTGCCAGCAGCCCGCGACTAGCGGGGGCCTACGAGCAGTACTTC.

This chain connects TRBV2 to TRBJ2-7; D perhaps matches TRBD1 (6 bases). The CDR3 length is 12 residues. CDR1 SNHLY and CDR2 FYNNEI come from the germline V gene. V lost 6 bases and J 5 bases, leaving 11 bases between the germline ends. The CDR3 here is CASSPDRNEQYF. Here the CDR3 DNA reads TGTGCCAGCAGCCCGGACAGAAACGAGCAGTACTTC.